The present TCR beta chain was sequenced within a study of T cells in Graves' hyperthyroidism and ophthalmopathy. Participants, patients aged 18 to 65, had newly diagnosed hyperthyroidism with a duration under 2 months. Each diagnosis drew on symptoms, thyroxine, TRAb, thyroid ultrasound and orbital computed tomography findings. Between the trimmed V and J ends, which lost 2 bases and 0 bases, there was a span of 15 bases. CDR1 SGHDT and CDR2 YYEEEE come from the germline V gene. The CDR3 spans 17 residues. Study-wide results and caveats: Stable hyperthyroidism and ophthalmopathy were separated using 13 V-J signatures. In the blood, most expanded thyroid clonotypes above 0.001 appeared as well.

The source material, RNA transcripts, was used to amplify TCR beta CDR3 regions. The HTBI primer set was used in a first-round RT-PCR of the TCR CDR3. Using its own MiXCR run on the multiplex PCR reads, TCRdb lists one record per CDR3 protein. The profile shows 300,000 to 450,000 distinct CDR3 sequences, roughly 14% of them singletons. This clonotype was counted between two and nine times. Its matching antigen is unknown. This sequence was found in a young man with Graves' hyperthyroidism that later progressed to Graves' ophthalmopathy. Sequencing was carried out using blood. The V call is TRBV5-6, the J call TRBJ2-1; D remains unclear. The CDR3 protein is CASSLGLKGSSYNEQFF. The CDR3 region has the DNA TGTGCCAGCAGCTTAGGCTTAAAGGGAAGCTCCTACAATGAGCAGTTCTTC.